The 23 T cell receptor beta chains below were found in one sample sequenced in a study of blood T cell repertoires in COVID-19. The method was immunoSEQ multiplex PCR; TCRdb's version includes in-frame clones alone and lacks a portion of them. The table has roughly 120,000 clones, 86% seen once; the top ten hold 7.5% to 9%. The sample taken for sequencing was peripheral blood. These receptors were taken from a man between 65 and 85 years old who had recovered from COVID-19.

The chain has TRBV10-3 and TRBJ2-1, with D perhaps matching TRBD1 (5 bases). Germline V gene lookup returns CDR1 ENHRY and CDR2 SYGVKD. The CDR3 sequence is 16 residues long. V was pared by 0 bases and J by 1 base, with 10 bases between. The CDR3 is CAISESMAGSYNEQFF. The CDR3 nucleotides read TGTGCCATCAGTGAGTCGATGGCAGGGTCCTACAATGAGCAGTTCTTC.

The V and J genes are TRBV18 and TRBJ1-3; D is ambiguous. The ends were cut back, 3 bases at V and 0 bases at J, with 6 bases in the middle. Germline V CDR1 and CDR2: KGHSH, LQKENI. The CDR3 runs 14 residues. The CDR3 bases are TGTGCCAGCTCACCTGGACTCTCTGGAAACACCATATATTTT. Amino acid sequence: CASSPGLSGNTIYF.

The chain joins TRBV5-1 to TRBJ1-1; tentatively, D is TRBD1 (6 bases). Trimming removed 4 bases at V and 11 bases at J, with 21 bases between. Per germline, CDR1 SGHRS and CDR2 YFSETQ. The CDR3 consists of 14 residues. The CDR3, as DNA: TGCGCCAGCAGCCTTGAGAGTGCAGGGGATTGGGCTTTCTTT. Translated: CASSLESAGDWAFF. The full variable domain, completed using reference TRBV5-1 and TRBJ1-1, is KAGVTQTPRYLIKTRGQQVTLSCSPISGHRSVSWYQQTPGQGLQFLFEYFSETQRNKGNFPGRFSGRQFSNSRSEMNVSTLELGDSALYLCASSLESAGDWAFFGQGTRLTVV.

The V and J genes are TRBV6-2 or TRBV6-3 and TRBJ2-1; 7 bases fit TRBD2. V lost 0 bases and J lost 2; bases outside the gene matches: 7. Germline CDR1 reads MNHEY; CDR2 reads SVGEGT. There are 17 residues in the CDR3. The CDR3 spells CASSYSASGSTYNEQFF. The CDR3 DNA follows: TGTGCCAGCAGTTACTCGGCTAGCGGCAGTACCTACAATGAGCAGTTCTTC.

This chain connects TRBV10-3 to TRBJ2-5; D uncertain. V lost 5 bases and J 2 bases, leaving 9 bases between the germline ends. The germline V gene encodes CDR1 ENHRY and CDR2 SYGVKD. This CDR3 contains 13 residues. The CDR3 loop is CAISSGLQETQYF. The CDR3 bases are TGTGCCATCAGTTCCGGGTTACAAGAGACCCAGTACTTC.

This chain connects TRBV28 to TRBJ1-3; D is ambiguous. The CDR3 has 15 residues. V gave up 6 bases and J gave up 3 bases, with 15 bases separating them. Germline V lookup: CDR1 MDHEN, CDR2 SYDVKM. The CDR3 coding sequence is TGTGCCAGCAGCCCAGACACCGACGGTGGAAACACCATATATTTT. The encoded protein is CASSPDTDGGNTIYF.

This clone was detected a few times. This chain links TRBV7-9 with TRBJ2-2, with D possibly TRBD2 on 5 matching bases. The CDR3 contains 13 residues. CDR1 is SEHNR, CDR2 FQNEAQ, per germline (reference sequence). The V and J ends lost 5 bases and 5 bases respectively, with 9 bases between them. In DNA, the CDR3 is TGTGCCAGCAGCGCCGGAGGAACCGGGGAGCTGTTTTTT. This translates into CASSAGGTGELFF. The full variable domain, rest sourced from reference TRBV7-9 and TRBJ2-2, is DTGVSQNPRHKITKRGQNVTFRCDPISEHNRLYWYRQTLGQGPEFLTYFQNEAQLEKSRLLSDRFSAERPKGSFSTLEIQRTEQGDSAMYLCASSAGGTGELFFGEGSRLTVL.

This clone appeared a few times. V and J are TRBV4-1 and TRBJ2-1; 10 bases line up with TRBD1. The germline V gene has CDR1 MGHRA and CDR2 YSYEKL. V gave up 1 base and J gave up 7 bases; unmatched junction bases: 4. The CDR3 totals 15 residues. The CDR3: CASSQGQGAANEQFF. The CDR3 DNA is TGCGCCAGCAGCCAAGGACAGGGGGCAGCGAATGAGCAGTTCTTC.

This clone was counted a few times. The chain has TRBV7-8 and TRBJ1-1; no definite D call. V was shortened by 1 base and J by 3 bases, with 6 bases between the two germline ends. Germline-derived CDR1 and CDR2 are SGHVS and FQNEAQ. CDR3 length: 13 residues. CDR3 region: CASSLDEYTEAFF. DNA for the CDR3: TGTGCCAGCAGCTTAGACGAGTACACTGAAGCTTTCTTT.

This chain joins TRBV9 and TRBJ2-7; 7 positions agree with TRBD2. Per germline, CDR1 SGDLS and CDR2 YYNGEE. The CDR3 sequence is 14 residues long. The junction had 5 bases not matched to a gene; V was cut back by 5 bases and J by 0 bases. The CDR3 region is CASSPTGGSYEQYF. The CDR3 nucleotides are TGTGCCAGCAGTCCGACGGGGGGCTCCTACGAGCAGTACTTC. Full variable domain (missing parts from reference TRBV9 and TRBJ2-7): DSGVTQTPKHLITATGQRVTLRCSPRSGDLSVYWYQQSLDQGLQFLIQYYNGEERAKGNILERFSAQQFPDLHSELNLSSLELGDSALYFCASSPTGGSYEQYFGPGTRLTVT.

The gene calls are TRBV7-8 and TRBJ1-5; D remains ambiguous. The CDR3 contains 16 residues. Germline assignment: CDR1 SGHVS and CDR2 FQNEAQ. V lost 2 bases, J lost 2 bases, and 13 bases lay in between. CDR3 DNA sequence: TGTGCCAGCAGCTTAACCACGGGATCGCGCAATCAGCCCCAGCATTTT. Protein product: CASSLTTGSRNQPQHF.

The chain employs TRBV28 and TRBJ2-2; D gene ambiguous. This CDR3 comprises 18 residues. The germline CDR1 and CDR2 sequences are MDHEN and SYDVKM. Deletions cut 2 bases from V and 3 bases from J, with 19 bases between. The CDR3 sequence: CASSLGTATLQDTGELFF. CDR3 sequence (DNA): TGTGCCAGCAGTTTAGGCACAGCCACATTACAAGACACCGGGGAGCTGTTTTTT.

This chain connects TRBV11-2 to TRBJ2-1; TRBD2 agrees at 11 bases. Germline lookup yields CDR1 SGHAT and CDR2 FQNNGV. V dropped 7 bases and J dropped 0; count of bases not matched to a gene: 11. This CDR3 has 18 residues. CDR3 sequence reads: CASIPPGTSGRSYNEQFF. For the CDR3, the DNA is TGTGCCAGCATCCCTCCCGGGACTAGCGGCCGCTCCTACAATGAGCAGTTCTTC.

This clone appeared once. The V and J genes are TRBV5-1 and TRBJ2-5; 9 bases are a match to TRBD2. The CDR3 loop spans 15 amino acids. CDR1 and CDR2 from the germline V gene are SGHRS and YFSETQ. J lost 2 bases, V lost 0 bases, and 2 bases had no gene match. Written as DNA, the CDR3 is TGCGCCAGCAGCTTGGAGGCGGGAGGGCAAGAGACCCAGTACTTC. Amino acid sequence: CASSLEAGGQETQYF.

This chain connects TRBV30 to TRBJ2-3; tentatively, D is TRBD1 (5 bases). The CDR3 loop spans 13 amino acids. The V end lost 1 base, the J end lost 5 bases, and 10 bases lay between the germline ends. In germline, CDR1 is GTSNPN, CDR2 SVGIG (reference sequence). The CDR3 region is CAWSGQLGDTQYF. The CDR3 DNA sequence: TGTGCCTGGAGTGGACAGTTAGGAGATACGCAGTATTTT.

This chain links TRBV7-2 with TRBJ1-3, with 7 bases that match TRBD1. This CDR3 comprises 14 residues. V dropped 3 bases and J dropped 3; count of bases not matched to a gene: 2. Germline-derived CDR1 and CDR2 are SGHTA and FQGNSA. The CDR3 region has the DNA TGTGCCAGCAGCTTCACAGGGGTTGGAAACACCATATATTTT. Translation gives CASSFTGVGNTIYF.

A note on this clone: Other DNA sequences within the sample encode an identical CDR3. The rearrangement uses TRBV7-3 and TRBJ1-3; possibly TRBD1 for D (5 bases). The CDR3 covers 15 residues. The germline V gene encodes CDR1 SGHTA and CDR2 FQGTGA. V lost 1 base and J 4 bases, leaving 11 bases between the germline ends. The CDR3 nucleotides read TGTGCCAGCAGCTTAATGGGGGGTGGCGGAAACACCATATATTTT. It specifies CASSLMGGGGNTIYF.

This clone was seen a single time. The CDR3 coding sequence is TGTGCCTGGAGTAAAGACAGTGACACTGAAGCTTTCTTT. Residues: CAWSKDSDTEAFF. V gene TRBV30 combines with J gene TRBJ1-1; D is perhaps TRBD1 (5 bases). This CDR3 contains 13 residues. Germline CDR1 GTSNPN, CDR2 SVGIG (reference sequence). The ends were cut back, 2 bases at V and 3 bases at J, with 10 bases in the middle.

CDR3 sequence: CASSLHPGAAGELFF. The CDR3 DNA is TGTGCCAGCAGTCTCCACCCGGGAGCCGCCGGGGAGCTGTTTTTT. V usage is TRBV28 and J usage is TRBJ2-2; D may be TRBD2 (6 bases). Germline-derived CDR1 and CDR2 are MDHEN and SYDVKM. V was shortened by 5 bases and J by 6 bases, with 16 bases between the two germline ends. The CDR3 is made up of 15 amino acids.

The chain recombines TRBV29-1 with TRBJ2-5; 10 nucleotides match TRBD2. This CDR3 is built from 13 residues. Per germline, CDR1 SQVTM and CDR2 ANQGSEA. The V segment lost 4 bases and the J segment 4 bases; nucleotides outside the gene matches: 3. CDR3 amino acids: CSVVRLAGETQYF. Written as DNA, the CDR3 is TGCAGCGTTGTGAGACTAGCGGGAGAGACCCAGTACTTC.

This chain connects TRBV27 to TRBJ1-4; 8 bases are shared with TRBD1. The length of the CDR3 is 15 residues. Germline lookup yields CDR1 MNHEY and CDR2 SMNVEV (reference sequence). Trimming at V came to 5 bases and at J to 7 bases, leaving 9 bases not matched to a gene. CDR3 in DNA: TGTGCCAGCAGTAGCACCGGGACAGGTGTTGAAAAACTGTTTTTT. Translating gives CASSSTGTGVEKLFF.

This sequence joins TRBV5-1 and TRBJ1-1; no reliable D call. V dropped 2 bases and J dropped 4 bases, with 12 bases sitting between them. The CDR3 totals 14 residues. Germline CDR1 reads SGHRS; CDR2 reads YFSETQ. This CDR3 is CASSFEVRGTEAFF. As DNA, the CDR3 is TGCGCCAGCAGCTTCGAGGTGAGAGGCACTGAAGCTTTCTTT.

This CDR3 reads CASSLVGGEGETQYF. The CDR3 DNA is TGCGCCAGCAGCTTGGTCGGGGGTGAGGGAGAGACCCAGTACTTC. V usage is TRBV5-1 and J usage is TRBJ2-5; D possibly corresponds to TRBD2 (6 bases). This CDR3 is 15 amino acids long. Germline CDR1 reads SGHRS; CDR2 reads YFSETQ. V gave up 0 bases and J gave up 4 bases, with 13 bases separating them. The variable domain in full, with the rest retrieved from reference TRBV5-1 and TRBJ2-5, is KAGVTQTPRYLIKTRGQQVTLSCSPISGHRSVSWYQQTPGQGLQFLFEYFSETQRNKGNFPGRFSGRQFSNSRSEMNVSTLELGDSALYLCASSLVGGEGETQYFGPGTRLLVL.